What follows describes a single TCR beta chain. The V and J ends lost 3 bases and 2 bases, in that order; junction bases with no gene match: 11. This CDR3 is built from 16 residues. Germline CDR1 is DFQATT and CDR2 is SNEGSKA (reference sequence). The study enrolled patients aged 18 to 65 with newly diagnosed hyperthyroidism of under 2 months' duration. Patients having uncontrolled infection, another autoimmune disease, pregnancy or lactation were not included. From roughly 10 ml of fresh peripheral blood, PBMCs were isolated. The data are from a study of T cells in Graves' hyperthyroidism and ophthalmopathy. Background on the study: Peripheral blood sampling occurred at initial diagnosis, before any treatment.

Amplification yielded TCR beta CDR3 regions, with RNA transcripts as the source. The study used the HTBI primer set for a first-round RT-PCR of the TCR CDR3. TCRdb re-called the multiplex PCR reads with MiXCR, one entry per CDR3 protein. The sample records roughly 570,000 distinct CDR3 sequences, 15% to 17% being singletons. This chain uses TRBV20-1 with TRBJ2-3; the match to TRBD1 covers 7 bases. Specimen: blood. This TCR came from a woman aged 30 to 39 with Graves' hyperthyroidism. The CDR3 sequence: CSARWQGVGATDTQYF. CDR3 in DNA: TGCAGTGCTAGGTGGCAGGGGGTTGGAGCCACAGATACGCAGTATTTT.